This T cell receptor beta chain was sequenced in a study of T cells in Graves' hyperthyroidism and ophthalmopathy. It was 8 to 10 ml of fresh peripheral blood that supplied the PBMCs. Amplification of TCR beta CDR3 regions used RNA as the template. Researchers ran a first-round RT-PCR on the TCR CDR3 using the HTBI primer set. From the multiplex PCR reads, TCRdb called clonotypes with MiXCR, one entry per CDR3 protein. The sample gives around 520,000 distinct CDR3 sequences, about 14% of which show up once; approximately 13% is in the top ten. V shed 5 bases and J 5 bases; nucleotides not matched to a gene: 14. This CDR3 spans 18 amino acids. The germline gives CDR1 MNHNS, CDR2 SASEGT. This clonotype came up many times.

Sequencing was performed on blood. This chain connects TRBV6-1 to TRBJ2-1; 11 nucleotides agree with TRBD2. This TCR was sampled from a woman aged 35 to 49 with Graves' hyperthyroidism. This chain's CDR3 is CASSLTYAGTSGHNEQFF. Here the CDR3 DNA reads TGTGCCAGCAGTCTAACCTACGCCGGGACTAGCGGACACAATGAGCAGTTCTTC.